A selection of T cell receptor beta chains follows, all from one sample in a study of shared clonotypes between healthy human individuals. Using immunoSEQ multiplex PCR, the repertoire was profiled, and TCRdb retains in-frame clones only, with some absent. Among around 2,000,000 clones listed, 95% were seen once. Sequenced: naive CD4+ T cells sorted from blood. The receptor set was obtained from a young man in good health. Each CDR3 is given with its conserved first and last residue. Fields, in order: V gene, J gene, CDR3 protein.

v_call: TRBV11-2; j_call: TRBJ2-1; cdr3_aa: CASSSGTQNEQFF
v_call: TRBV7-7; j_call: TRBJ2-7; cdr3_aa: CASNTRGISYEQYF
v_call: TRBV28; j_call: TRBJ1-1; cdr3_aa: CASSTGTGNTEAFF
v_call: TRBV19; j_call: TRBJ1-1; cdr3_aa: CASRDRGRGNTEAFF
v_call: TRBV9; j_call: TRBJ2-5; cdr3_aa: CASSVDTGPQETQYF
v_call: TRBV6-5; j_call: TRBJ2-7; cdr3_aa: CASSARTGGHEQYF
v_call: TRBV6-6; j_call: TRBJ2-3; cdr3_aa: CASSSGIDTQYF
v_call: TRBV18; j_call: TRBJ2-1; cdr3_aa: CASSLQGNEQFF
v_call: TRBV4-2; j_call: TRBJ1-4; cdr3_aa: CASSHTGTGFVF
v_call: TRBV7-8; j_call: TRBJ1-1; cdr3_aa: CASSLGQGGITEAFF
v_call: TRBV5-8; j_call: TRBJ2-3; cdr3_aa: CASSEAGGLGTQYF
v_call: TRBV5-4; j_call: TRBJ2-3; cdr3_aa: CASSLYDFPATDTQYF
v_call: TRBV6-6; j_call: TRBJ2-7; cdr3_aa: CASSGAQQGSYEQYF
v_call: TRBV10-2; j_call: TRBJ2-7; cdr3_aa: CASSESGHTYEQYF
v_call: TRBV19; j_call: TRBJ2-1; cdr3_aa: CASSIASRGGNEQFF
v_call: TRBV7-2; j_call: TRBJ2-7; cdr3_aa: CASSFRQVNEQYF
v_call: TRBV9; j_call: TRBJ2-6; cdr3_aa: CASSVRDRGVGANVLTF
v_call: TRBV10-2; j_call: TRBJ2-7; cdr3_aa: CASSAISGAYEQYF
v_call: TRBV6-1; j_call: TRBJ1-5; cdr3_aa: CASSATGSASTNQPQHF
v_call: TRBV7-9; j_call: TRBJ2-5; cdr3_aa: CASSLGQALGETQYF
v_call: TRBV10-1; j_call: TRBJ1-1; cdr3_aa: CASSEPGQGVTFF
v_call: TRBV6-5; j_call: TRBJ1-3; cdr3_aa: CASRRDKRNTIYF
v_call: TRBV9; j_call: TRBJ2-7; cdr3_aa: CASSVGRDRGYEQYF
v_call: TRBV9; j_call: TRBJ2-2; cdr3_aa: CASSIRTSPTGELFF
v_call: TRBV21-1; j_call: TRBJ2-7; cdr3_aa: CASRRRPSPYEQYF
v_call: TRBV7-9; j_call: TRBJ2-1; cdr3_aa: CASSLERGPYNEQFF
v_call: TRBV19; j_call: TRBJ1-1; cdr3_aa: CASTLGRTGRSTEAFF
v_call: TRBV5-1; j_call: TRBJ2-7; cdr3_aa: CASSLEAGKNEQYF
v_call: TRBV5-8; j_call: TRBJ2-5; cdr3_aa: CASSLAVQETQYF
v_call: TRBV6-6; j_call: TRBJ1-1; cdr3_aa: CASITGTVNTEAFF
v_call: TRBV7-2; j_call: TRBJ2-1; cdr3_aa: CASSPGLAGTNEQFF
v_call: TRBV5-4; j_call: TRBJ2-7; cdr3_aa: CASSRTSGYEQYF
v_call: TRBV5-1; j_call: TRBJ1-3; cdr3_aa: CASSFGRGPSGNTIYF